The T cell receptor beta chain described here comes from a study of cytomegalovirus exposure and HLA in healthy donors. CDR1 SNHLY and CDR2 FYNNEI come from the germline V gene. This CDR3 is 11 amino acids long. V dropped 11 bases and J dropped 3; count of bases not matched to a gene: 2. Use of 60 Vbeta and 13 Jbeta primers characterized the PCR. Clones were sequenced by immunoSEQ multiplex PCR, and TCRdb holds only the in-frame ones, with some missing. The data contain 150,000 to 200,000 clones, roughly four fifths of them singletons. The V gene is TRBV2, the J gene TRBJ2-7; 9 nucleotides match TRBD2. The clonotype was recovered from a woman aged 25 to 39 in good health and CMV-seropositive. Sequenced input: PBMCs. The CDR3 sequence is CAGGGDYEQYF. DNA for the CDR3: TGTGCCGGCGGGGGGGACTACGAGCAGTACTTC.